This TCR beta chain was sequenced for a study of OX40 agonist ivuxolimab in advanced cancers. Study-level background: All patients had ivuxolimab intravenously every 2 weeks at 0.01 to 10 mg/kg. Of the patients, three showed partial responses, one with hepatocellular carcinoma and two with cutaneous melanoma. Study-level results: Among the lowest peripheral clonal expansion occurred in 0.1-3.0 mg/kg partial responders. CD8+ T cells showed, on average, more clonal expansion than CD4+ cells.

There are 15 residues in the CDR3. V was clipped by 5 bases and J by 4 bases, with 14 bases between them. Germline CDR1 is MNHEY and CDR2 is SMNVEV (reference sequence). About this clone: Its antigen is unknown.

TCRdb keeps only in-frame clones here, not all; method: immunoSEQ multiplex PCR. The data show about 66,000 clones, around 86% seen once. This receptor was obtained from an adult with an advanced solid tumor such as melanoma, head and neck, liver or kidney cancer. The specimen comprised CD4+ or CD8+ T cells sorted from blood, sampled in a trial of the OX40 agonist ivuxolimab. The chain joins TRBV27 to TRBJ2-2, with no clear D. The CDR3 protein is CASSRDSRPTGELFF. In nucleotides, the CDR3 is TGTGCCAGCAGTAGAGACTCCCGACCCACCGGGGAGCTGTTTTTT.